The clone carrying this T cell receptor beta chain was seen at least ten times. Antigen: not known. V lost 3 bases and J lost 7; bases outside the gene matches: 6. This CDR3 is built from 14 residues. Germline V CDR1 and CDR2: SGDLS, YYNGEE. Time point denoted: sample taken at primary tumor resection. The sample originates from a study of spatial heterogeneity in lung cancer. For the study at large: Detected sequences consistently included more beta-chain ones than alpha-chain ones.

Study results and caveats: Compared with follow-up, resection was when ubiquitous expanded tumor TCRs appeared in blood more.

Every TCR cDNA molecule carried a tag that served as a unique molecular identifier. Each CDR3 protein is one row after TCRdb ran MiXCR on the 5' RACE reads. The sample consists of roughly 23,000 distinct CDR3 sequences, approximately 4.8% of them appearing once. The input for sequencing was PBMCs, taken at surgery. The J gene is TRBJ2-2, the V gene TRBV9, with 7 bases lining up with TRBD1. This TCR came from a male donor with early-stage non-small cell lung cancer. CDR3: CASSEGQSRGELFF. CDR3 DNA: TGTGCCAGCAGCGAGGGACAGTCTCGCGGGGAGCTGTTTTTT.